The 30 T cell receptor beta chains listed next were all sequenced from one sample in a study of cytomegalovirus exposure and HLA in healthy donors. PCR used 60 Vbeta primers and 13 Jbeta primers. Using immunoSEQ multiplex PCR, the repertoire was profiled, and TCRdb retains in-frame clones only, with some absent. The sample lists under 200,000 clones, approximately 78% occurring once. The sequenced sample was PBMCs. The receptors were sampled from a girl aged 2-10 years in good health and CMV-seropositive.

V is TRBV2 and J is TRBJ1-1; D possibly corresponds to TRBD1 (5 bases). In germline, CDR1 is SNHLY, CDR2 FYNNEI. V was clipped by 6 bases and J by 0 bases, with 17 bases between them. The CDR3 loop spans 16 amino acids. CDR3 sequence reads: CASRIGRQLMNTEAFF. The CDR3 DNA reads as TGTGCCAGCAGAATCGGACGACAGCTCATGAACACTGAAGCTTTCTTT. Full variable domain (missing parts from reference TRBV2 and TRBJ1-1): EPEVTQTPSHQVTQMGQEVILRCVPISNHLYFYWYRQILGQKVEFLVSFYNNEISEKSEIFDDQFSVERPDGSNFTLKIRSTKLEDSAMYFCASRIGRQLMNTEAFFGQGTRLTVV.

This chain joins TRBV2 and TRBJ2-7; D is perhaps TRBD1 (6 bases). This CDR3 has 22 amino acids. The germline V gene encodes CDR1 SNHLY and CDR2 FYNNEI. Deletions cut 2 bases from V and 3 bases from J, with 35 bases between. CDR3 DNA sequence: TGTGCCAGCAGTGAATGGGACAAAGAGTCTGCCCCACTACAGCCGCCCCACTACGAGCAGTACTTC. Its translation is CASSEWDKESAPLQPPHYEQYF. Full variable domain (outside the CDR3, taken from reference TRBV2 and TRBJ2-7): EPEVTQTPSHQVTQMGQEVILRCVPISNHLYFYWYRQILGQKVEFLVSFYNNEISEKSEIFDDQFSVERPDGSNFTLKIRSTKLEDSAMYFCASSEWDKESAPLQPPHYEQYFGPGTRLTVT.

V is TRBV4-1 and J is TRBJ1-2; 8 bases are shared with TRBD1. The CDR3 length is 18 residues. The germline CDR1 and CDR2 sequences are MGHRA and YSYEKL. With 3 bases clipped from V and 2 bases from J, the junction kept 14 bases outside the gene matches. The chain's CDR3 is CASSHQTGGQGLNYGYTF. CDR3 DNA sequence: TGCGCCAGCAGCCATCAAACAGGAGGACAGGGACTAAACTATGGCTACACCTTC.

The rearrangement links TRBV27 to TRBJ1-5; D not resolved. Germline V CDR1 and CDR2: MNHEY, SMNVEV (reference sequence). V lost 3 bases and J lost 0, with 6 bases in between. The CDR3 length is 14 residues. As DNA, the CDR3 is TGTGCCAGCAGTTTGAGGTATAGCAATCAGCCCCAGCATTTT. This sequence encodes CASSLRYSNQPQHF.

V is TRBV6-1 and J is TRBJ1-2, with D possibly matching TRBD1 (5 bases). The V gene's germline CDR1 is MNHNS and CDR2 SASEGT. The CDR3 loop spans 16 amino acids. V was cut by 1 base and J by 2 bases, with 14 bases left in between. The CDR3 loop reads CASSEGWGGYNYGYTF. Written as DNA, the CDR3 is TGTGCCAGCAGTGAAGGATGGGGGGGATACAACTATGGCTACACCTTC.

The V and J genes are TRBV19 and TRBJ1-5; D perhaps matches TRBD1 (6 bases). The CDR3 runs to 14 residues. CDR1 and CDR2 (germline): LNHDA, SQIVND (reference sequence). The V and J ends lost 3 bases and 6 bases respectively, with 12 bases between them. The DNA of the CDR3 is TGTGCCAGTAGTATCTTGGGGGCTGGTCAGCCCCAGCATTTT. Protein product: CASSILGAGQPQHF.

The DNA for the CDR3 is TGTGCCAGCAGCGAGATTCGGACAGGGGGCTCCTACGAGCAGTACTTC. Encoded protein: CASSEIRTGGSYEQYF. This rearrangement joins TRBV28 to TRBJ2-7; 10 nucleotides line up with TRBD1. V was pared by 6 bases and J by 0 bases, with 8 bases of the junction left unmatched. The germline V gene has CDR1 MDHEN and CDR2 SYDVKM. This CDR3 has 16 residues. Variable domain in full (rest from reference TRBV28 and TRBJ2-7): DVKVTQSSRYLVKRTGEKVFLECVQDMDHENMFWYRQDPGLGLRLIYFSYDVKMKEKGDIPEGYSVSREKKERFSLILESASTNQTSMYLCASSEIRTGGSYEQYFGPGTRLTVT.

The V call is TRBV7-9, the J call TRBJ2-2, with TRBD2 matching over 7 bases. Germline values: CDR1 SEHNR, CDR2 FQNEAQ (reference sequence). V lost 3 bases and J lost 5; bases outside the gene matches: 6. The CDR3 totals 15 residues. CDR3 nucleotide sequence: TGTGCCAGCAGCTTCGGCGGGAGTAGTACCGGGGAGCTGTTTTTT. This sequence encodes CASSFGGSSTGELFF.

The rearrangement links TRBV15 to TRBJ2-1; 8 bases fit TRBD1. Germline V gene data show CDR1 as LNHNV and CDR2 as YYDKDF (reference sequence). This CDR3 has 16 amino acids. Germline trimming cut 3 bases from V and 4 bases from J; bases unmatched to any gene: 8. The CDR3, as DNA: TGTGCCACCAGCAGTGACAGGGGTAACCTTTACAATGAGCAGTTCTTC. Amino acid sequence: CATSSDRGNLYNEQFF.

The V and J genes are TRBV7-2 and TRBJ2-7; no clear D gene. The V gene's germline CDR1 is SGHTA and CDR2 FQGNSA. Trimming removed 1 base at V and 2 bases at J, with 12 bases between. The CDR3 is 15 residues long. CDR3 in amino acids: CASSLEIRLTYEQYF. CDR3 bases: TGTGCCAGCAGCTTAGAGATTCGACTCACCTACGAGCAGTACTTC.

A single count supports this clone. The chain carries TRBV4-1 and TRBJ1-2; maybe TRBD1 (6 bases). The ends were cut back, 3 bases at V and 6 bases at J, with 17 bases in the middle. The CDR3 has 15 amino acids. CDR1 and CDR2 from the germline V gene are MGHRA and YSYEKL. DNA for the CDR3: TGCGCCAGCAGCCACGAGGGGGTAGTTGGCGATGGCTACACCTTC. It specifies CASSHEGVVGDGYTF.

The chain is built from TRBV2 and TRBJ1-3; maybe TRBD1 (5 bases). CDR3 length: 17 residues. Germline V gene sequence: CDR1 SNHLY, CDR2 FYNNEI. V lost 4 bases and J 0 bases, leaving 16 bases between the germline ends. The CDR3 DNA sequence: TGTGCCAGCAGTGCTGACACGGGGGGACGCTCTGGAAACACCATATATTTT. This codes for CASSADTGGRSGNTIYF. Full variable domain (missing parts from reference TRBV2 and TRBJ1-3): EPEVTQTPSHQVTQMGQEVILRCVPISNHLYFYWYRQILGQKVEFLVSFYNNEISEKSEIFDDQFSVERPDGSNFTLKIRSTKLEDSAMYFCASSADTGGRSGNTIYFGEGSWLTVV.

The J gene is TRBJ1-1, the V gene TRBV7-9; D is possibly TRBD1 (6 bases). From germline, CDR1 is SEHNR and CDR2 FQNEAQ (reference sequence). CDR3 length equals 15 residues. Trimming shortened V by 3 bases and J by 4 bases, and 15 bases separated the two germline ends. The CDR3: CASSFEGGVFTEAFF. The CDR3 coding sequence is TGTGCCAGCAGCTTCGAGGGGGGGGTTTTCACTGAAGCTTTCTTT.

The rearrangement links TRBV1 to TRBJ1-4. TRBV1 constitutes a pseudogene. The CDR3 is 17 residues long. This CDR3 reads CTSSQELRDSEGEKLFF. In DNA, the CDR3 is TGCACCAGCAGCCAAGAGTTGCGGGACTCGGAGGGCGAAAAACTGTTTTTT.

This sequence joins TRBV7-2 and TRBJ2-1; TRBD2 is a possible D gene (6 bases). Per germline, CDR1 SGHTA and CDR2 FQGNSA. The germline V and J ends were trimmed by 8 bases and 5 bases, with 16 bases remaining between them. This CDR3 has 14 residues. The CDR3 spells CASSAGSADNEQFF. The CDR3 DNA is TGTGCCAGCTCGGCGGGATCAGCGGACAATGAGCAGTTCTTC.

The chain couples TRBV5-1 to TRBJ2-1; possibly TRBD2 for D (6 bases). Trimming left V 0 bases short and J 3 bases short, with 10 bases between. The CDR3 spans 15 residues. Germline V gives CDR1 SGHRS, CDR2 YFSETQ. The CDR3 nucleotides read TGCGCCAGCAGCTTGGTGGGTAGCGGCTACAATGAGCAGTTCTTC. Its translation is CASSLVGSGYNEQFF.

V is TRBV5-4 and J is TRBJ2-1; weak D call: TRBD1 (5 bases). Germline loops: CDR1 SGHNT, CDR2 YYREEE (reference sequence). V was shortened by 0 bases and J by 5 bases, with 6 bases between the two germline ends. The CDR3 loop spans 13 amino acids. The CDR3: CASSLVQDNEQFF. The DNA of the CDR3 is TGTGCCAGCAGCTTGGTACAGGACAATGAGCAGTTCTTC.

The gene calls are TRBV9 and TRBJ1-5; D may be TRBD1 (6 bases). V lost 7 bases, J lost 2 bases, and 10 bases lay in between. Per the germline V gene, CDR1 is SGDLS and CDR2 is YYNGEE. CDR3 length: 13 amino acids. The CDR3 DNA sequence: TGTGCCAGCGGGGGGGCTGGCAATCAGCCCCAGCATTTT. Residues: CASGGAGNQPQHF.

The chain combines TRBV15 with TRBJ2-7; weak D call: TRBD2 (5 bases). Trimming stripped 5 bases from V and 0 bases from J, with 20 bases between. Germline CDR1 is LNHNV and CDR2 is YYDKDF (reference sequence). This CDR3 has 17 residues. The CDR3 protein is CATSGARAKRSSYEQYF. The CDR3 nucleotides are TGTGCCACCAGCGGCGCCCGGGCTAAGCGGAGCTCCTACGAGCAGTACTTC. Complete variable domain (other parts from reference TRBV15 and TRBJ2-7): DAMVIQNPRYQVTQFGKPVTLSCSQTLNHNVMYWYQQKSSQAPKLLFHYYDKDFNNEADTPDNFQSRRPNTSFCFLDIRSPGLGDTAMYLCATSGARAKRSSYEQYFGPGTRLTVT.

The rearrangement joins TRBV2 to TRBJ1-2; 8 bases agree with TRBD1. Trimming at V came to 9 bases and at J to 4 bases, leaving 7 bases not matched to a gene. Germline values: CDR1 SNHLY, CDR2 FYNNEI. This CDR3 region has 13 residues. CDR3 nucleotide sequence: TGTGCCAGTTCGGACAGGGCTCTCTATGGCTACACCTTC. Its translation: CASSDRALYGYTF.

This clone appeared once. J is TRBJ2-1 and V is TRBV2, with D possibly TRBD2 on 5 matching bases. Germline assignment: CDR1 SNHLY and CDR2 FYNNEI. This CDR3 is built from 15 residues. The V gene lost 7 bases and the J gene lost 5 bases, with 18 bases spanning the gap. CDR3 nucleotide sequence: TGTGCCAGCAAGTTCCATCAACTAGTTAACAATGAGCAGTTCTTC. The encoded protein is CASKFHQLVNNEQFF.

DNA for the CDR3: TGTGCCAGCACAACCTTCAGGGGATGGAACACTGAAGCTTTCTTT. Translating it yields CASTTFRGWNTEAFF. The rearrangement joins TRBV28 to TRBJ1-1; a weak D match, TRBD1 (6 bases). Germline CDR1 MDHEN, CDR2 SYDVKM. V lost 7 bases and J 1 base, leaving 16 bases between the germline ends. The CDR3 is 15 amino acids.

V and J are TRBV6-1 and TRBJ1-2, with D possibly matching TRBD1 (5 bases). This CDR3 comprises 16 residues. V gave up 0 bases and J gave up 4 bases, with 15 bases separating them. Germline CDR1 MNHNS, CDR2 SASEGT. As DNA, the CDR3 is TGTGCCAGCAGTGAAGCCCCCGGGGCGGGGCCCTATGGCTACACCTTC. This sequence encodes CASSEAPGAGPYGYTF.

This clone was counted between two and nine times. V usage is TRBV7-3 and J usage is TRBJ2-7, with TRBD1 as a possible D gene (6 bases). Per germline, CDR1 SGHTA and CDR2 FQGTGA. The V end lost 4 bases, the J end lost 5 bases, and 12 bases lay between the germline ends. CDR3 size: 13 residues. CDR3 nucleotides: TGTGCCAGCAGCTCTGAACAGGGCAACGAGCAGTACTTC. Translated, it gives CASSSEQGNEQYF.

The chain is built from TRBV13 and TRBJ1-1, with a tentative D call TRBD1 (5 bases). The length of the CDR3 is 13 residues. Germline CDR1 PRHDT, CDR2 FYEKMQ (reference sequence). The V and J ends lost 5 bases and 4 bases respectively, with 11 bases between them. The CDR3 protein is CASSPPTGTEAFF. In DNA form, the CDR3 reads TGTGCCAGCAGCCCCCCCACAGGCACTGAAGCTTTCTTT.

The chain employs TRBV27 and TRBJ2-1; 9 nucleotides line up with TRBD2. The CDR3 loop spans 15 amino acids. V trimming: 5 bases; J trimming: 4 bases; junction bases outside the gene matches: 6. CDR1 and CDR2 (germline): MNHEY, SMNVEV (reference sequence). The CDR3 DNA reads TGTGCCAGCAGTGCCATAGCGGGAGTTTACAATGAGCAGTTCTTC. Translation: CASSAIAGVYNEQFF.

The table lists this clone with a few counts. The chain links TRBV28 to TRBJ2-5; D call uncertain. CDR1 and CDR2 (germline): MDHEN, SYDVKM. The germline V and J ends were trimmed by 2 bases and 2 bases, with 9 bases remaining between them. The CDR3 has 14 amino acids. CDR3 coding DNA: TGTGCCAGCAGTTTAGTTGCGGTTCAAGAGACCCAGTACTTC. It is translated as CASSLVAVQETQYF.

This clone was counted a single time. J is TRBJ2-5 and V is TRBV30; 11 nucleotides line up with TRBD2. Germline values: CDR1 GTSNPN, CDR2 SVGIG (reference sequence). The CDR3 is 18 amino acids. The ends lost 8 bases at V and 4 bases at J; junction bases unmatched: 21. The chain's CDR3 is CAQRSRLALAGGRETQYF. In DNA form, the CDR3 reads TGTGCCCAGAGGTCCCGATTGGCCCTAGCGGGAGGTCGAGAGACCCAGTACTTC.

The chain employs TRBV25-1 and TRBJ2-5; D ambiguous. Germline CDR1 is MGHDK and CDR2 is SYGVNS. Trimming removed 3 bases from V and 4 bases from J, with 9 bases in between. CDR3 length: 13 amino acids. CDR3 residues: CASSDGARETQYF. In nucleotides, the CDR3 is TGTGCCAGCAGTGATGGTGCGAGAGAGACCCAGTACTTC.

The chain has TRBV28 and TRBJ1-5; D is uncertain. With 3 bases removed from V and 1 base from J, the gap between germline ends came to 4 bases. The CDR3 spans 13 residues. The V gene's germline CDR1 is MDHEN and CDR2 SYDVKM. The CDR3 sequence is CASSFLSNQPQHF. The CDR3 bases are TGTGCCAGCAGTTTTCTAAGCAATCAGCCCCAGCATTTT.